Below, 13 T cell receptor beta chains from the same sample are listed, as sequenced in a study of blood T cell repertoires in COVID-19. Assay: immunoSEQ multiplex PCR; the TCRdb copy retains only in-frame clones and omits some. Here the sample spans about 270,000 clones, just under 90% being singletons. Material for sequencing was PBMCs or T cells enriched from blood (not recorded which). All receptors derive from a woman between 55 and 75 years old who had recovered from COVID-19.

J is TRBJ1-1 and V is TRBV28, with 8 bases that match TRBD1. The V gene's germline CDR1 is MDHEN and CDR2 SYDVKM. The CDR3 has 16 residues. After removal of 2 bases from V and 4 bases from J, the junction contained 9 bases not matched to a gene. This CDR3 reads CASSLQGASDRTEAFF. The DNA of the CDR3 is TGTGCCAGCAGTTTACAGGGGGCCTCGGATCGCACTGAAGCTTTCTTT.

V is TRBV14 and J is TRBJ2-1; D perhaps matches TRBD2 (6 bases). This CDR3 region has 15 residues. Germline assignment: CDR1 SGHDN and CDR2 FVKESK. V was clipped by 3 bases and J by 2 bases, with 11 bases between them. The CDR3 reads CASSHWDFAYNEQFF. The CDR3 DNA follows: TGTGCCAGCAGCCACTGGGACTTCGCCTACAATGAGCAGTTCTTC.

The gene calls are TRBV4-1 and TRBJ2-3; a possible D gene is TRBD1 (6 bases). Germline assignment: CDR1 MGHRA and CDR2 YSYEKL. This CDR3 contains 14 residues. Trimming pared 3 bases from V and 7 bases from J, leaving 14 bases between. The CDR3 reads CASSQPGTFNTQYF. The CDR3 nucleotides read TGCGCCAGCAGCCAGCCCGGGACATTTAATACGCAGTATTTT.

The rearrangement links TRBV7-3 to TRBJ2-7; no definite D call. Trimming cost V 3 bases and J 4 bases, with 10 bases left between them. Germline V gene lookup returns CDR1 SGHTA and CDR2 FQGTGA. The CDR3 extends over 13 amino acids. The CDR3 bases are TGTGCCAGCAGCTTTGGCGGAAAATACGAGCAGTACTTC. It translates to CASSFGGKYEQYF.

The chain employs TRBV30 and TRBJ1-2; D is unresolved. This CDR3 has 12 amino acids. Germline V CDR1 and CDR2: GTSNPN, SVGIG (reference sequence). The ends were cut back, 2 bases at V and 5 bases at J, with 9 bases in the middle. This CDR3 reads CAWSLGRYGYTF. CDR3 coding DNA: TGTGCCTGGAGTCTGGGGAGGTATGGCTACACCTTC.

The chain is built from TRBV12-3 or TRBV12-4 and TRBJ2-2, with D uncertain. Trimming pared 8 bases from V and 4 bases from J, leaving 11 bases between. The CDR3 runs to 13 residues. Here the CDR3 DNA reads TGTGCCAGCCGAGAGGATGGCACCGGGGAGCTGTTTTTT. Amino acid sequence: CASREDGTGELFF.

This clone was seen just once. The rearrangement joins TRBV27 to TRBJ1-2, with a tentative D call TRBD1 (6 bases). The V end was cut by 1 base, the J end by 8 bases, with 17 bases between. This CDR3 comprises 15 residues. In germline, CDR1 is MNHEY, CDR2 SMNVEV (reference sequence). For the CDR3, the DNA is TGTGCCAGCAGTTTATGGGCGGGGGCGGTCGGCGGCTACACCTTC. It translates to CASSLWAGAVGGYTF.

The CDR3 is CASSPPRGALRENTIYF. The CDR3 DNA reads as TGTGCCAGCAGCCCCCCTCGGGGGGCGCTTAGAGAAAACACCATATATTTT. This rearrangement joins TRBV9 to TRBJ1-3; TRBD1 might be the D (6 bases). CDR3 length: 17 residues. Trimming took off 4 bases at V and 6 bases at J, with 23 bases between the two ends. Germline CDR1 is SGDLS and CDR2 is YYNGEE.

As to this clone: Other DNA sequences within the sample encode an identical CDR3. The chain is built from TRBV5-1 and TRBJ1-2; TRBD1 agrees at 9 bases. CDR1 is SGHRS, CDR2 YFSETQ, per germline. The J segment lost 5 bases and the V segment lost 0 bases, leaving 2 bases of the junction unmatched. This CDR3 comprises 14 residues. CDR3 residues: CASSLGDRGYGYTF. CDR3 nucleotides: TGCGCCAGCAGCTTGGGCGACAGGGGGTATGGCTACACCTTC.

This chain uses TRBV4-1 with TRBJ2-1, with TRBD2 matching over 13 bases. CDR1 and CDR2 from the germline V gene are MGHRA and YSYEKL. This CDR3 is 19 amino acids long. The junction had 13 bases not matched to a gene; V was cut back by 8 bases and J by 0 bases. The CDR3, as DNA: TGCGCCAGCCGCCCCCAACTAGCGGGAGGGTCCCCCTCCTACAATGAGCAGTTCTTC. Protein sequence: CASRPQLAGGSPSYNEQFF.

A word on this clone: The same CDR3 can be traced to other DNA sequences in this sample. This chain uses TRBV18 with TRBJ2-1; 8 bases are shared with TRBD2. Trimming at V came to 3 bases and at J to 1 base, leaving 5 bases not matched to a gene. This CDR3 region has 16 residues. The germline gives CDR1 KGHSH, CDR2 LQKENI. The CDR3 sequence is CASSPPAGGSYNEQFF. CDR3 sequence (DNA): TGTGCCAGCTCACCTCCGGCGGGGGGTTCCTACAATGAGCAGTTCTTC.

V is TRBV28 and J is TRBJ1-1; possible D gene TRBD1, 6 bases. The V gene's germline CDR1 is MDHEN and CDR2 SYDVKM. The CDR3 runs 15 residues. Trimming cost V 4 bases and J 3 bases, with 15 bases left between them. CDR3 sequence: CASSSPPGVDTEAFF. CDR3 DNA: TGTGCCAGCAGTTCCCCCCCAGGGGTGGACACTGAAGCTTTCTTT.

J is TRBJ1-2 and V is TRBV28; TRBD1 agrees at 9 bases. J lost 8 bases, V lost 3 bases, and 7 bases had no gene match. Germline V gene data show CDR1 as MDHEN and CDR2 as SYDVKM. This CDR3 has 14 residues. The CDR3 coding sequence is TGTGCCAGCAGTTTTTTGTACAGGGGGCGAGGCTACACCTTC. This codes for CASSFLYRGRGYTF.